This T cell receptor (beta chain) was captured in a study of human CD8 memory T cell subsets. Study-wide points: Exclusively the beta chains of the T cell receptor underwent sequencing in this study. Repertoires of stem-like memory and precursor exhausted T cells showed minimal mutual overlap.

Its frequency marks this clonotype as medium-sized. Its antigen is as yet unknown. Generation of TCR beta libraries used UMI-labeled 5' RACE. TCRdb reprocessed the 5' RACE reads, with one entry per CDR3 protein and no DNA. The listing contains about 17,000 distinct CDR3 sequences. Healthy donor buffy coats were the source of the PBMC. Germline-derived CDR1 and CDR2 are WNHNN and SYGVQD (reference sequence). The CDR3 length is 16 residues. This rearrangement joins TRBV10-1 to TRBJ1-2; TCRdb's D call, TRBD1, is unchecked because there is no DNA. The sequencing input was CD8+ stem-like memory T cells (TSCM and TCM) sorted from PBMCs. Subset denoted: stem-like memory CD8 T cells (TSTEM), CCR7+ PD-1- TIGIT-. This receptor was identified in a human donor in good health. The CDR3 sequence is CASAGTGSSNYYGYTF.